A selection of T cell receptor beta chains follows, all from one sample in a study of blood T cell repertoires in COVID-19. Data came from immunoSEQ multiplex PCR; TCRdb stores just in-frame clones and leaves some out. The repertoire holds about 60,000 clones, roughly 85% seen once, with around 17% in the top ten. The sample was peripheral blood. These receptors all come from a human donor in a cohort sampled during active COVID-19. The CDR3 runs from the conserved cysteine through the conserved F or W. A D gene is named only where the DNA matches it firmly. The size field is filled for only some rows; it gives once, few, many or a size class.

j_call v_call clone_size d_call cdr3_aa cdr3_nt
TRBJ2-3 TRBV11-2 NA TRBD2 CASSLDRGRGFTDTQYF TGTGCCAGCAGCTTAGATCGTGGGCGGGGGTTCACAGATACGCAGTATTTT
TRBJ2-3 TRBV25-1 NA TRBD2 CASSVRRGSTDTQYF TGTGCCAGCAGTGTTCGGCGGGGGAGCACAGATACGCAGTATTTT
TRBJ2-7 TRBV7-9 NA TRBD2 CASSLGGGGDYEQYF TGTGCCAGCAGCTTAGGCGGCGGGGGGGATTACGAGCAGTACTTC
TRBJ1-1 TRBV18 once NA CASSLPSTEAFF TGTGCCAGCTCACTCCCCTCCACTGAAGCTTTCTTT
TRBJ1-2 TRBV6-2/TRBV6-3 NA TRBD1 CASSYLPGQGARGYGYTF TGTGCCAGCAGTTACTTGCCGGGACAGGGGGCGCGGGGCTATGGCTACACCTTC
TRBJ2-7 TRBV18 NA TRBD1 CASSPGQGSREQYF TGTGCCAGCTCCCCGGGACAGGGGTCACGGGAGCAGTACTTC
TRBJ1-1 TRBV3-1/TRBV3-2 NA TRBD1 CASSPSTGIGTEAFF TGTGCCAGCAGCCCCTCGACAGGGATTGGAACTGAAGCTTTCTTT
TRBJ2-2 TRBV11-2 NA TRBD1 CASSFVQGSGELFF TGTGCCAGCAGCTTCGTACAGGGGTCCGGGGAGCTGTTTTTT
TRBJ2-1 TRBV3-1/TRBV3-2 NA NA CASSGDWGWGQFF TGTGCCAGCAGCGGAGACTGGGGCTGGGGGCAGTTCTTC
TRBJ2-5 TRBV12-3/TRBV12-4 NA NA CASRAQGGETQYF TGTGCCAGCAGGGCCCAGGGCGGAGAGACCCAGTACTTC
TRBJ2-2 TRBV19 many TRBD2 CASSNGLAGGRGELFF TGTGCCAGTAGCAACGGACTAGCGGGGGGCAGGGGGGAGCTGTTTTTT
TRBJ2-7 TRBV9 NA TRBD2 CASSGGGTSSYEQYF TGTGCCAGCAGCGGCGGGGGGACCTCCTCCTACGAGCAGTACTTC
TRBJ2-2 TRBV9 NA NA CASSPRVSNTGELFF TGTGCCAGCAGCCCCAGGGTATCGAACACCGGGGAGCTGTTTTTT
TRBJ2-3 TRBV14 NA NA CASSGPGLRGASDTQYF TGTGCCAGCAGCGGACCAGGGTTACGGGGGGCCTCAGATACGCAGTATTTT
TRBJ2-1 TRBV19 NA TRBD1 CASSRTGSYNEQFF TGTGCCAGTAGCCGGACAGGGTCCTACAATGAGCAGTTCTTC
TRBJ2-5 TRBV10-3 NA NA CAISESNGGTQYF TGTGCCATCAGTGAGTCGAACGGGGGGACCCAGTACTTC
TRBJ2-1 TRBV9 NA TRBD1 CASSPGTGDNEQFF TGTGCCAGCAGCCCAGGGACAGGGGACAATGAGCAGTTCTTC
TRBJ2-6 TRBV4-3 NA TRBD1 CASSQDRDREYSGANVLTF TGCGCCAGCAGCCAAGACAGGGACAGGGAATACTCTGGGGCCAACGTCCTGACTTTC
TRBJ2-1 TRBV10-1 NA TRBD2 CASSGGLAGGSYNEQFF TGCGCCAGCAGTGGTGGACTAGCGGGGGGCTCCTACAATGAGCAGTTCTTC
TRBJ1-6 TRBV14 once NA CASSQEYLGLNSPLHF TGTGCCAGCAGCCAAGAATATCTTGGCTTGAATTCACCCCTCCACTTT
TRBJ1-5 TRBV5-8 once NA CASTTPRGLYF TGTGCCAGCACCACCCCCCGGGGATTGTATTTT
TRBJ2-1 TRBV3-1/TRBV3-2 NA TRBD2 CASSQATSGTYNEQFF TGTGCCAGCAGCCAAGCGACTAGCGGAACCTACAATGAGCAGTTCTTC
TRBJ1-1 TRBV4-3 NA NA CASSQRGIDTEAFF TGCGCCAGCAGCCAAAGGGGTATTGACACTGAAGCTTTCTTT
TRBJ2-7 TRBV18 NA NA CASSPPLGSSYEQYF TGTGCCAGCTCACCACCCCTAGGATCTAGCTACGAGCAGTACTTC
TRBJ2-3 TRBV7-6 NA TRBD2 CASSLLAGGPTDTQYF TGTGCCAGCAGCTTACTAGCGGGGGGGCCGACAGATACGCAGTATTTT
TRBJ1-3 TRBV4-1 NA NA CASSQERSGFGSGNTIYF TGCGCCAGCAGCCAAGAGCGGTCGGGTTTCGGCTCTGGAAACACCATATATTTT
TRBJ2-3 TRBV5-1 NA TRBD1 CASSGTGKGTDTQYF TGCGCCAGCAGTGGGACAGGGAAGGGTACAGATACGCAGTATTTT
TRBJ2-2 TRBV9 NA NA CASSEQLGSPGELFF TGTGCCAGCAGCGAACAGCTGGGTTCTCCCGGGGAGCTGTTTTTT
TRBJ2-3 TRBV24-1 NA NA CATSDTGTNTDTQYF TGTGCCACCAGTGATACCGGTACTAACACAGATACGCAGTATTTT